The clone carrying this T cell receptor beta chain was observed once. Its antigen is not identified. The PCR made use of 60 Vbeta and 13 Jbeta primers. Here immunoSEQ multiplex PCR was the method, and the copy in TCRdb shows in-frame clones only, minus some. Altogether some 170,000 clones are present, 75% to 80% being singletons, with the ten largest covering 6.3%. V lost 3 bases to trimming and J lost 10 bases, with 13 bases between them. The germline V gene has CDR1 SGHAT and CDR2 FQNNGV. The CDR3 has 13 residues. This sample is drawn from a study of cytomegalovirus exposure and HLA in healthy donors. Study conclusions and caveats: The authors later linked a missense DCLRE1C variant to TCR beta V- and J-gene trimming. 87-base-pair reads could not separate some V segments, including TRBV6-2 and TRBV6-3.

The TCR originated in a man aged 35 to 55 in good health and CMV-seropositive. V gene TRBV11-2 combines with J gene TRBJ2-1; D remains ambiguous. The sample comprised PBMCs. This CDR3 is CASSFFTTEEQFF. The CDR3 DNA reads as TGTGCCAGCAGCTTCTTCACTACCGAGGAGCAGTTCTTC.